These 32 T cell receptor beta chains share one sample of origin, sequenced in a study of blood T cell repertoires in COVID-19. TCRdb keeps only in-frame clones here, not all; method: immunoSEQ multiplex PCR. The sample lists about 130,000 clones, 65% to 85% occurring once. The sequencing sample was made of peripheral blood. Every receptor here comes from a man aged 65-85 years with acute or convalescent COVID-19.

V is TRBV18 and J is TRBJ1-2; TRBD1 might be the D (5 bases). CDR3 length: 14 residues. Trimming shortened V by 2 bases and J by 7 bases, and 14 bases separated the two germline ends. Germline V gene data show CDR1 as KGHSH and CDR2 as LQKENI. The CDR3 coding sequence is TGTGCCAGCTCACCAGGGCAGGAAAGGGGTGGCTACACCTTC. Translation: CASSPGQERGGYTF.

The CDR3 loop is CASTTATGRYTEAFF. The CDR3 nucleotides read TGTGCCAGTACCACGGCGACAGGCCGGTACACTGAAGCTTTCTTT. The chain is built from TRBV19 and TRBJ1-1; D is perhaps TRBD1 (6 bases). Germline loops: CDR1 LNHDA, CDR2 SQIVND (reference sequence). The CDR3 extends over 15 amino acids. The V and J ends lost 7 bases and 3 bases respectively, with 18 bases between them.

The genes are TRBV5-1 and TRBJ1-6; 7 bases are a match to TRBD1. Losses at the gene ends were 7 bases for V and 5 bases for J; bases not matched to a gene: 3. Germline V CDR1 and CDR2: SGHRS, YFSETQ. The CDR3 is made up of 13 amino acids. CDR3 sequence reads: CASAGQDNSPLHF. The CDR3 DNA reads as TGCGCCAGCGCCGGACAGGATAATTCACCCCTCCACTTT.

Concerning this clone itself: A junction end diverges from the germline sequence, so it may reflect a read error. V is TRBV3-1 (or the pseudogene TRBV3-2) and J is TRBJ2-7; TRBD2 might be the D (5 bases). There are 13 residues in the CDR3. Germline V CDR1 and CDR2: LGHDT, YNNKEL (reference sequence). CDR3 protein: CASTQRGTYEQYF. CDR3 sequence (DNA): TGTGCCAGCACCCAAAGAGGGACCTACGAGCAGTACTTC.

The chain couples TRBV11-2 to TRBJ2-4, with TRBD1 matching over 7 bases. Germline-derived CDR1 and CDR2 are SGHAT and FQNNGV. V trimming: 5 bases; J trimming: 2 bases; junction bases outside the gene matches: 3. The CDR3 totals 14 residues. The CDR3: CASSQQGTKNIQYF. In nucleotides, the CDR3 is TGTGCCAGCAGCCAACAGGGGACCAAAAACATTCAGTACTTC.

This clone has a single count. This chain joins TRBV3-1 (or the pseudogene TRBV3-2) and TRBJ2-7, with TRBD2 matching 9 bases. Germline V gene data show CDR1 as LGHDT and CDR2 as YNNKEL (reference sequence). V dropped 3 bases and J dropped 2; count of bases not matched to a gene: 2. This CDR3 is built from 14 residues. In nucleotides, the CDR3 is TGTGCCAGCAGCCAGGGACTAGCTACCTACGAGCAGTACTTC. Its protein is CASSQGLATYEQYF.

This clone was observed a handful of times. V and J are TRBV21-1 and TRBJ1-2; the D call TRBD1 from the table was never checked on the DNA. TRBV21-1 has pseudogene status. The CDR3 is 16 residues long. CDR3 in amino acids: CASSKPLVDSPYGYTF. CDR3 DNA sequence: TGTGCCAGCAGCAAACCACTCGTAGACAGTCCCTATGGCTACACCTTC.

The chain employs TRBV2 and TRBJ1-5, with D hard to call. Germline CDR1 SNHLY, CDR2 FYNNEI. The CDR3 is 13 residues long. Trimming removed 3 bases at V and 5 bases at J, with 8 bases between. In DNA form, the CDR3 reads TGTGCCAGCAGTGAGGTTCACTATCAGCCCCAGCATTTT. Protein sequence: CASSEVHYQPQHF.

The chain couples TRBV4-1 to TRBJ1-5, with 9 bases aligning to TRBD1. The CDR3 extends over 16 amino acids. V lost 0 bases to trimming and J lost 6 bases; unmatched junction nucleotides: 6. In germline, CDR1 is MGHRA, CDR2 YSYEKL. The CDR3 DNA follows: TGCGCCAGCAGCCAAGATCCGGGACAGGGAGCTCAGCCCCAGCATTTT. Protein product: CASSQDPGQGAQPQHF.

The CDR3 loop reads CASSSTRQGVNYGYTF. The DNA of the CDR3 is TGTGCCAGCAGCTCAACGCGACAGGGGGTTAACTATGGCTACACCTTC. V and J are TRBV16 and TRBJ1-2; TRBD1 agrees at 9 bases. The J segment lost 1 base and the V segment lost 5 bases, leaving 8 bases of the junction unmatched. Germline CDR1 reads KGHSY; CDR2 reads FQNENV. This CDR3 is 16 amino acids long.

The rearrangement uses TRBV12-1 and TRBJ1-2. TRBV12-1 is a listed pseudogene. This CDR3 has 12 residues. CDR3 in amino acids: CASSFSNYGYTF. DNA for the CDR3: TGTGCCAGCAGCTTCTCCAACTATGGCTACACCTTC.

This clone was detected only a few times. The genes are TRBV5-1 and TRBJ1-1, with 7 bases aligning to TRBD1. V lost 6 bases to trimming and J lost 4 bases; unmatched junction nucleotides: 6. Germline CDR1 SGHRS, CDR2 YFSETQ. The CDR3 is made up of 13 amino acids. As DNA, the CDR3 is TGCGCCAGCACCCAGACAGGGATCACTGAAGCTTTCTTT. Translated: CASTQTGITEAFF.

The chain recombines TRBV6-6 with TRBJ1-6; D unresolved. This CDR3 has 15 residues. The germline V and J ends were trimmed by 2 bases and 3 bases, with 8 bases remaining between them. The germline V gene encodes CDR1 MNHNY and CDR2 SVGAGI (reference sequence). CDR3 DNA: TGTGCCAGCAGTTACCTTCCAGTCTATAATTCACCCCTCCACTTT. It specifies CASSYLPVYNSPLHF.

CDR3 loop: CASSREQGAAESPLHF. CDR3 nucleotide sequence: TGCGCCAGCAGCAGAGAGCAGGGGGCTGCGGAATCACCCCTCCACTTT. V and J are TRBV5-1 and TRBJ1-6, with TRBD1 identical over 8 bases. The V and J ends lost 4 bases and 10 bases, in that order; junction bases with no gene match: 13. CDR3 length equals 16 residues. Germline V gene data show CDR1 as SGHRS and CDR2 as YFSETQ.

CDR3 region: CASSLKDGSSYEQYF. CDR3 coding DNA: TGTGCCAGCAGCCTCAAGGACGGGAGCTCCTACGAGCAGTACTTC. The chain uses TRBV6-6 and TRBJ2-7, with a tentative D call TRBD2 (6 bases). Germline values: CDR1 MNHNY, CDR2 SVGAGI (reference sequence). V lost 6 bases to trimming and J lost 0 bases, with 15 bases between them. This CDR3 contains 15 residues.

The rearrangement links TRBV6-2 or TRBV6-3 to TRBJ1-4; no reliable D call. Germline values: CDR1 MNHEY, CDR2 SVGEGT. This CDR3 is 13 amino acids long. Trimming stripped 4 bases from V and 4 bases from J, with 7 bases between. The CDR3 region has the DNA TGTGCCAGCAGTTTCCGGTTTAATGAAAAACTGTTTTTT. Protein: CASSFRFNEKLFF.

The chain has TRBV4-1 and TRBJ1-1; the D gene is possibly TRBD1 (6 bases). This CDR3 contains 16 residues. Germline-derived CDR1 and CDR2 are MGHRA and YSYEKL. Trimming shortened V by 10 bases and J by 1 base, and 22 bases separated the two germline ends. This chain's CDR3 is CATRPIGGGENTEAFF. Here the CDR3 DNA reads TGCGCCACACGGCCTATTGGAGGGGGGGAGAACACTGAAGCTTTCTTT.

The CDR3 DNA reads TGCAGCGTTCCCGGGACAGGGCCCACAGATACGCAGTATTTT. Amino acids: CSVPGTGPTDTQYF. The V and J genes are TRBV29-1 and TRBJ2-3, with 9 bases identical to TRBD1. This CDR3 has 14 residues. V was clipped by 5 bases and J by 2 bases; unmatched bases: 5. From germline, CDR1 is SQVTM and CDR2 ANQGSEA.

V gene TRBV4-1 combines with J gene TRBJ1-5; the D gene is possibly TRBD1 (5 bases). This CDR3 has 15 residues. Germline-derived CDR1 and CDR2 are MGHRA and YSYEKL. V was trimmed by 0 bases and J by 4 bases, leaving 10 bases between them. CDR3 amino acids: CASSQEYGGNQPQHF. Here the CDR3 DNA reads TGCGCCAGCAGCCAAGAGTACGGGGGAAATCAGCCCCAGCATTTT.

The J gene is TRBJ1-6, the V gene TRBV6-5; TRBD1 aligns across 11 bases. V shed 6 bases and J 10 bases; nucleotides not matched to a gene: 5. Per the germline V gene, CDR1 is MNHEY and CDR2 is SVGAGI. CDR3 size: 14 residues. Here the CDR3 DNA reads TGTGCCAGCAGGAGGGACAGGGGGTTGTCACCCCTCCACTTT. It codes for CASRRDRGLSPLHF.

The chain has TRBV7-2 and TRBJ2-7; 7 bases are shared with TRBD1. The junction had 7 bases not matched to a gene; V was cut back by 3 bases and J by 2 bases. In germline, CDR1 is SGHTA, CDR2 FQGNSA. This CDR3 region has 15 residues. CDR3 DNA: TGTGCCAGCAGCTTGTCCAGGGGGTCCCCCTACGAGCAGTACTTC. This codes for CASSLSRGSPYEQYF.

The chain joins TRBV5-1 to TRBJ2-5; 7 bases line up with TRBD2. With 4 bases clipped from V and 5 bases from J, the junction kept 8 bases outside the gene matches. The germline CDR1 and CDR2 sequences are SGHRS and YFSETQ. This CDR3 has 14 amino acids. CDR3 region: CASSAGAGLETQYF. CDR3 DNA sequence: TGCGCCAGCAGCGCGGGAGCGGGGTTGGAGACCCAGTACTTC.

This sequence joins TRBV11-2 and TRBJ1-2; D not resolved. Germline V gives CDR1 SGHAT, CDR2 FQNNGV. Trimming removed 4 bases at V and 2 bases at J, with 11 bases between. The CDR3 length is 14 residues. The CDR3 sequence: CASSSLTGNYGYTF. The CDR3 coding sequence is TGTGCCAGCAGCTCCCTCACCGGGAACTATGGCTACACCTTC.

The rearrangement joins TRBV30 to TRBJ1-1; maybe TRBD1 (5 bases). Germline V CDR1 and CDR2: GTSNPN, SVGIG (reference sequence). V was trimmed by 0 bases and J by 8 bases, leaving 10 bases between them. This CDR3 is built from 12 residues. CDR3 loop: CAWSVLAGEAFF. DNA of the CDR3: TGTGCCTGGAGTGTACTGGCAGGGGAAGCTTTCTTT.

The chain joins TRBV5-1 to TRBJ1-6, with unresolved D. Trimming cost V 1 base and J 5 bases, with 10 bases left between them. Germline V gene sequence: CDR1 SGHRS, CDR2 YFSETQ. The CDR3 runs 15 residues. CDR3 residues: CASSLQQLNNSPLHF. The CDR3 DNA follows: TGCGCCAGCAGCTTGCAACAACTAAATAATTCACCCCTCCACTTT.

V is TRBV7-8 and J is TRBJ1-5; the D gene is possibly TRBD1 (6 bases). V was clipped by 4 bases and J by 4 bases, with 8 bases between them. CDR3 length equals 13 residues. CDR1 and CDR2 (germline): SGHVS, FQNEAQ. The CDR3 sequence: CASSSDRNQPQHF. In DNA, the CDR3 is TGTGCCAGCAGCTCGGACAGAAATCAGCCCCAGCATTTT.

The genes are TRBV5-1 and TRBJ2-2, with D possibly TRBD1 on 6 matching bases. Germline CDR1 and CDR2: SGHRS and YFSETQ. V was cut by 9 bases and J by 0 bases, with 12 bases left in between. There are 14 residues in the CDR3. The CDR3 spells CATQGQTNTGELFF. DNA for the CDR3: TGCGCCACCCAGGGGCAGACGAACACCGGGGAGCTGTTTTTT.

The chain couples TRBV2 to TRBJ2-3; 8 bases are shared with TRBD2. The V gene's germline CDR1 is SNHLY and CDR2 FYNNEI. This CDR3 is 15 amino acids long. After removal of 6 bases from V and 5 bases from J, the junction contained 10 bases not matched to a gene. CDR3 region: CASRAGTRGGDTQYF. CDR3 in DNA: TGTGCCAGCAGGGCCGGGACTAGAGGGGGAGATACGCAGTATTTT.

The DNA of the CDR3 is TGTGCCAGCAGCTTAAGTTTAGCGGGGGCCGGGGAGCTGTTTTTT. Protein sequence: CASSLSLAGAGELFF. The chain is built from TRBV7-9 and TRBJ2-2; 9 bases agree with TRBD2. V lost 2 bases, J lost 6 bases, and 4 bases stayed unmatched. CDR1 SEHNR and CDR2 FQNEAQ come from the germline V gene (reference sequence). This CDR3 comprises 15 residues.

The chain's CDR3 is CASSLIPGEAYEQYF. The CDR3 nucleotides read TGTGCCAGCAGCCTCATTCCGGGGGAGGCCTACGAGCAGTACTTC. The V call is TRBV9, the J call TRBJ2-7; D is possibly TRBD2 (6 bases). V was clipped by 4 bases and J by 2 bases, with 16 bases between them. This CDR3 is built from 15 residues. Germline CDR1 and CDR2: SGDLS and YYNGEE.

The CDR3 bases are TGTGCCAGCAGTTTCAGGGGGGCAAGTGAAAAACTGTTTTTT. Translation gives CASSFRGASEKLFF. The V and J genes are TRBV27 and TRBJ1-4, with 7 positions matching TRBD1. CDR1 and CDR2 (germline): MNHEY, SMNVEV (reference sequence). Trimming at V came to 3 bases and at J to 7 bases, leaving 5 bases not matched to a gene. This CDR3 has 14 amino acids.

This CDR3 reads CASSFSGGAAGELFF. The CDR3 region has the DNA TGCGCCAGCAGCTTTAGCGGGGGGGCAGCCGGGGAGCTGTTTTTT. The genes are TRBV5-1 and TRBJ2-2, with TRBD2 matching over 11 bases. Looked up from germline, CDR1 is SGHRS and CDR2 is YFSETQ. Unmatched junction bases numbered 3, after V lost 2 bases and J lost 6 bases. The CDR3 is 15 residues long.